This T cell receptor (beta chain) was recovered during a study of cytomegalovirus exposure and HLA in healthy donors. Across the whole study: Unique TCRs from HLA-typed donors, 70 million to 85 million of them, were held in an early data release. Overall study results and limits: A later analysis linked 15,000 to 20,000 TCR beta sequences to HLA alleles at 0.05 false discovery rate. The productive fraction for most TCR beta V segments was about 90% or about 30% in an earlier analysis.

In the PCR, 60 Vbeta and 13 Jbeta primers were used. Per the original methods: A later analysis counted 65 million to 90 million unique TCR beta chains, about 11 million shared. Assay used: immunoSEQ multiplex PCR; TCRdb lists only in-frame clones, some missing. For V, J and clone size, that table is used; D and trimming come from the DNA. This sample has around 150,000 clones; 81% occur once, and the top ten carry approximately 2%. About this clone: What it binds is not known.

This TCR derives from a woman in her late teens or twenties in good health and CMV-seronegative. Material: PBMCs.

This chain's CDR3 is CASTTGNTGELFF. In DNA form, the CDR3 reads TGTGCCAGCACCACAGGAAACACCGGGGAGCTGTTTTTT. The genes are TRBV6-5 and TRBJ2-2, with D possibly matching TRBD1 (5 bases). CDR3 length: 13 residues. V shed 7 bases and J shed 2 bases, with 8 bases lying between them. The germline CDR1 and CDR2 sequences are MNHEY and SVGAGI.